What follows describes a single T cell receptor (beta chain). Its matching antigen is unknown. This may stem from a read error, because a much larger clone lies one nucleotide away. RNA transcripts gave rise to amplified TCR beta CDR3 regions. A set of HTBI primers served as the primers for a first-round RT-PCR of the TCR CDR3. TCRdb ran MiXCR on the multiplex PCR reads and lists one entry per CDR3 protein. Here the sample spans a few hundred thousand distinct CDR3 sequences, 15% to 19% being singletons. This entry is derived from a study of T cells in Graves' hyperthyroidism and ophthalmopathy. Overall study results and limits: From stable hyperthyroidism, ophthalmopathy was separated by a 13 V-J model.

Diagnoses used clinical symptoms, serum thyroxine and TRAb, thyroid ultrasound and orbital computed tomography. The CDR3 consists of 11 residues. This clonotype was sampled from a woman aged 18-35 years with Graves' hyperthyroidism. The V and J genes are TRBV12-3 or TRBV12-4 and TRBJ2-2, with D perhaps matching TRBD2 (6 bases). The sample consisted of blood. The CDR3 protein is CAISARGGLFF. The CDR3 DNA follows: TGTGCCATCAGTGCCCGGGGAGGCCTGTTTTTT.